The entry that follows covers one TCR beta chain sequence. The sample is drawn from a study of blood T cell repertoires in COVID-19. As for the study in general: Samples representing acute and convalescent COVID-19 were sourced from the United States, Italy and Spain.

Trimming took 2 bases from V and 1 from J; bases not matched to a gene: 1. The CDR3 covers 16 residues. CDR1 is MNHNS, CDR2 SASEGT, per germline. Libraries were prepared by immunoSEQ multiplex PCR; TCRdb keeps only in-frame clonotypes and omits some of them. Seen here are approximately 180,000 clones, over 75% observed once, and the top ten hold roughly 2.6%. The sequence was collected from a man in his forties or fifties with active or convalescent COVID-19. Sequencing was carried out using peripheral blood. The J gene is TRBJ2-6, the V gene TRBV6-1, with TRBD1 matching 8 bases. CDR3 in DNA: TGTGCCAGCAGTGAAAGGACAGGGTCTGGGGCCAACGTCCTGACTTTC. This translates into CASSERTGSGANVLTF.